The 14 T cell receptor beta chains listed next were all sequenced from one sample in a study of PD-1 blockade in mismatch repair-deficient tumors. Profiling relied on immunoSEQ multiplex PCR, and the TCRdb table lists in-frame clones only, not all of them. The sample has 120,000 or so clones; roughly nine tenths are singletons. The sample in question was peripheral blood, obtained 44 weeks after starting pembrolizumab. The origin of the receptors is an adult with mismatch repair-deficient cancer.

This clone was observed a single time. The genes are TRBV5-6 and TRBJ1-1, with a possible D match to TRBD1 (6 bases). The CDR3 is made up of 15 amino acids. Germline V gene data show CDR1 as SGHDT and CDR2 as YYEEEE. Deletions cut 2 bases from V and 8 bases from J, with 19 bases between. CDR3 protein: CASSFLVAPGQEAFF. CDR3 DNA sequence: TGTGCCAGCAGCTTTTTAGTCGCACCAGGACAGGAAGCTTTCTTT.

This chain joins TRBV4-1 and TRBJ2-1; 11 bases map to TRBD1. CDR1 is MGHRA and CDR2 is YSYEKL in the germline V gene. This CDR3 is 16 amino acids long. With 0 bases clipped from V and 3 bases from J, the junction kept 1 base outside the gene matches. In DNA, the CDR3 is TGCGCCAGCAGCCAAGATGGGACAGGGGGCTACAATGAGCAGTTCTTC. Translating gives CASSQDGTGGYNEQFF.

This clone ranks as large. This rearrangement joins TRBV19 to TRBJ2-1; D is possibly TRBD2 (6 bases). Germline assignment: CDR1 LNHDA and CDR2 SQIVND (reference sequence). The V end was cut by 10 bases, the J end by 5 bases, with 21 bases between. The CDR3 sequence is 15 residues long. CDR3 residues: CATTDAGYSNNEQFF. The DNA of the CDR3 is TGTGCCACTACCGACGCGGGGTATTCGAACAATGAGCAGTTCTTC.

The V and J genes are TRBV30 and TRBJ2-6; the D call may be TRBD1 or TRBD2 (5 bases each). The ends were cut back, 7 bases at V and 1 base at J, with 11 bases in the middle. The V gene's germline CDR1 is GTSNPN and CDR2 SVGIG (reference sequence). The CDR3 consists of 14 residues. CDR3 in DNA: TGTGCCTTCGGGGCCTCGTCTGGGGCCAACGTCCTGACTTTC. This translates into CAFGASSGANVLTF.

The CDR3 DNA reads TGTGCCAGCACCGTGCGGGGTCAGCCCCAGCATTTT. Its protein is CASTVRGQPQHF. This chain uses TRBV28 with TRBJ1-5; D is unresolved. The CDR3 is 12 amino acids. The germline V gene encodes CDR1 MDHEN and CDR2 SYDVKM. Trimming pared 7 bases from V and 6 bases from J, leaving 10 bases between.

The V call is TRBV5-6, the J call TRBJ2-7; D not certain. V dropped 2 bases and J dropped 0 bases, with 0 bases sitting between them. The germline V gene encodes CDR1 SGHDT and CDR2 YYEEEE. The CDR3 contains 11 residues. The CDR3 protein is CASSFSYEQYF. The CDR3 nucleotides are TGTGCCAGCAGCTTCTCCTACGAGCAGTACTTC.

On this clone itself: The identical CDR3 is also encoded by other nucleotide sequences in the sample. This chain joins TRBV9 and TRBJ1-1, with a tentative D call TRBD1 (5 bases). This CDR3 spans 15 amino acids. V was pared by 0 bases and J by 0 bases, with 9 bases between. The germline CDR1 and CDR2 sequences are SGDLS and YYNGEE. The CDR3 region is CASSVGGHLNTEAFF. The CDR3 DNA is TGTGCCAGCAGCGTAGGCGGACACCTGAACACTGAAGCTTTCTTT.

V and J are TRBV19 and TRBJ2-3; D is perhaps TRBD1 (6 bases). This CDR3 is built from 16 residues. The V gene's germline CDR1 is LNHDA and CDR2 SQIVND (reference sequence). V shed 5 bases and J shed 0 bases, with 15 bases lying between them. In DNA, the CDR3 is TGTGCCAGTAGTGGTTCGGGACACCCTAGCACAGATACGCAGTATTTT. Translating it yields CASSGSGHPSTDTQYF.

This chain connects TRBV11-2 to TRBJ2-2; D possibly matches TRBD1 or TRBD2 (6 bases each). Trimming took 2 bases from V and 10 from J, leaving 14 bases between them. This CDR3 contains 14 residues. In germline, CDR1 is SGHAT, CDR2 FQNNGV. This CDR3 reads CASSLIRGEQELFF. The CDR3 DNA is TGTGCCAGCAGCTTAATTAGGGGGGAGCAGGAGCTGTTTTTT.

The chain joins TRBV4-3 to TRBJ2-5; D is undetermined. The V end lost 0 bases, the J end lost 4 bases, and 12 bases lay between the germline ends. CDR1 is LGHNA and CDR2 is YSLEER in the germline V gene. This CDR3 region has 15 residues. CDR3 nucleotides: TGCGCCAGCAGCCAAGATCGTTTAGCTGGAGAGACCCAGTACTTC. Amino acid sequence: CASSQDRLAGETQYF.

The rearrangement links TRBV13 to TRBJ1-1, with D perhaps matching TRBD1 (6 bases). Germline V lookup: CDR1 PRHDT, CDR2 FYEKMQ (reference sequence). V dropped 4 bases and J dropped 4 bases, with 13 bases sitting between them. The CDR3 has 14 amino acids. The CDR3 DNA is TGTGCCAGCAGCTATCCCGGGGGGCCCACTGAAGCTTTCTTT. The encoded protein is CASSYPGGPTEAFF.

There are a few counts of this clone. The chain combines TRBV11-2 with TRBJ2-7, with a possible D match to TRBD2 (5 bases). This CDR3 has 11 amino acids. CDR1 is SGHAT, CDR2 FQNNGV, per germline. V gave up 5 bases and J gave up 5 bases, with 7 bases separating them. The CDR3 nucleotides read TGTGCCAGCAGCGAGGGAAACGAGCAGTACTTC. The encoded protein is CASSEGNEQYF.

The rearrangement links TRBV30 to TRBJ1-1, with TRBD1 as a possible D gene (5 bases). The V gene lost 2 bases and the J gene lost 2 bases, with 18 bases spanning the gap. The CDR3 has 16 residues. Germline lookup yields CDR1 GTSNPN and CDR2 SVGIG (reference sequence). Here the CDR3 DNA reads TGTGCCTGGAGTAGTGGGTTTTGGAGGGGAAACACTGAAGCTTTCTTT. It specifies CAWSSGFWRGNTEAFF.

The V call is TRBV2, the J call TRBJ1-2, with D maybe TRBD1 (5 bases). The V and J ends lost 11 bases and 1 base respectively, with 8 bases between them. Germline lookup yields CDR1 SNHLY and CDR2 FYNNEI. The CDR3 loop spans 11 amino acids. The CDR3 reads CACQGNYGYTF. CDR3 nucleotides: TGTGCCTGTCAGGGTAACTATGGCTACACCTTC.